The next 20 T cell receptor beta chains were all read from a single sample in a study of blood T cell repertoires in COVID-19. Produced via immunoSEQ multiplex PCR; TCRdb's table is partial and in-frame only. The sample has 150,000 to 200,000 clones, more than 65% seen once. Sequencing was done on a sample of peripheral blood. All receptors derive from a man in his 70s with active or convalescent COVID-19.

The gene calls are TRBV7-2 and TRBJ1-5; unclear D gene. CDR3 size: 12 residues. Germline loops: CDR1 SGHTA, CDR2 FQGNSA. The V gene lost 5 bases and the J gene lost 10 bases, with 12 bases spanning the gap. The CDR3: CASSLEEGPQHF. The CDR3, as DNA: TGTGCCAGCAGCCTGGAGGAGGGTCCCCAGCATTTT.

This sequence joins TRBV18 and TRBJ2-3; TRBD2 matches at 8 bases. This CDR3 region has 15 residues. The ends lost 6 bases at V and 3 bases at J; junction bases unmatched: 8. Germline CDR1 is KGHSH and CDR2 is LQKENI. CDR3 loop: CASSSGRGQTDTQYF. Written as DNA, the CDR3 is TGTGCCAGCTCCTCCGGGAGGGGCCAGACAGATACGCAGTATTTT. Full variable domain (rest looked up from reference TRBV18 and TRBJ2-3): NAGVMQNPRHLVRRRGQEARLRCSPMKGHSHVYWYRQLPEEGLKFMVYLQKENIIDESGMPKERFSAEFPKEGPSILRIQQVVRGDSAAYFCASSSGRGQTDTQYFGPGTRLTVL.

This clone turned up a few times. The junction departs from germline at one end; a sequencing error may be responsible. The chain is built from TRBV10-3 and TRBJ1-4; D gene unclear. CDR1 is ENHRY and CDR2 is SYGVKD in the germline V gene. The CDR3 has 14 amino acids. CDR3: CAIRGSSTNEKLFF. In DNA, the CDR3 is TGTGCCATCAGGGGCAGCTCAACGAATGAAAAACTGTTTTTT.

V and J are TRBV9 and TRBJ2-3; D gene uncertain. V shed 4 bases and J shed 6 bases, with 21 bases lying between them. This CDR3 comprises 16 residues. Germline loops: CDR1 SGDLS, CDR2 YYNGEE. The CDR3 reads CASSPHLTPAQDTQYF. The CDR3 nucleotides read TGTGCCAGCAGCCCCCATTTGACACCGGCCCAGGATACGCAGTATTTT. Full variable domain (rest looked up from reference TRBV9 and TRBJ2-3): DSGVTQTPKHLITATGQRVTLRCSPRSGDLSVYWYQQSLDQGLQFLIQYYNGEERAKGNILERFSAQQFPDLHSELNLSSLELGDSALYFCASSPHLTPAQDTQYFGPGTRLTVL.

The chain employs TRBV5-6 and TRBJ2-3; D not resolved. The V end lost 0 bases, the J end lost 5 bases, and 4 bases lay between the germline ends. The CDR3 contains 12 residues. CDR1 is SGHDT, CDR2 YYEEEE, per germline. The CDR3 reads CASSLVKDTQYF. CDR3 DNA sequence: TGTGCCAGCAGCTTGGTTAAAGATACGCAGTATTTT.

Turning to this clone: Other DNA sequences in the sample encode the same CDR3. This rearrangement joins TRBV24-1 to TRBJ2-1; 10 nucleotides match TRBD1. The CDR3 is 15 amino acids. With 4 bases clipped from V and 4 bases from J, the junction kept 3 bases outside the gene matches. Germline-derived CDR1 and CDR2 are KGHDR and SFDVKD. The CDR3 DNA is TGTGCCACCAGTGACCCGGGACAGGGGTACAATGAGCAGTTCTTC. This codes for CATSDPGQGYNEQFF.

The V and J genes are TRBV19 and TRBJ1-2, with TRBD1 identical over 9 bases. After removal of 4 bases from V and 6 bases from J, the junction contained 0 bases not matched to a gene. Germline lookup yields CDR1 LNHDA and CDR2 SQIVND (reference sequence). CDR3 length equals 12 residues. The CDR3 loop reads CASSNRGHGYTF. The CDR3 DNA reads TGTGCCAGTAGTAACAGGGGGCATGGCTACACCTTC.

The V and J genes are TRBV7-2 and TRBJ1-3; D is ambiguous. In germline, CDR1 is SGHTA, CDR2 FQGNSA. The V and J ends lost 5 bases and 7 bases respectively, with 18 bases between them. CDR3 size: 15 residues. The CDR3 spells CASSPRWGGWNTIYF. The DNA of the CDR3 is TGTGCCAGCAGCCCAAGGTGGGGAGGTTGGAACACCATATATTTT.

This rearrangement joins TRBV7-2 to TRBJ2-7; D may be TRBD2 (6 bases). With 5 bases removed from V and 3 bases from J, the gap between germline ends came to 11 bases. Germline V gives CDR1 SGHTA, CDR2 FQGNSA. This CDR3 region has 13 residues. CDR3 amino acids: CASSPHSGYEQYF. CDR3 nucleotides: TGTGCCAGCAGCCCTCATAGCGGCTACGAGCAGTACTTC.

The V call is TRBV25-1, the J call TRBJ2-1; D gene uncertain. The CDR3 spans 14 residues. CDR1 and CDR2 from the germline V gene are MGHDK and SYGVNS. V was trimmed by 3 bases and J by 5 bases, leaving 11 bases between them. In nucleotides, the CDR3 is TGTGCCAGCAGTGACTCGGTCGCTGACAATGAGCAGTTCTTC. This encodes CASSDSVADNEQFF.

The chain employs TRBV5-1 and TRBJ2-7; D possibly corresponds to TRBD1 (5 bases). CDR3 length: 14 amino acids. Germline values: CDR1 SGHRS, CDR2 YFSETQ. The germline V and J ends were trimmed by 5 bases and 1 base, with 13 bases remaining between them. The CDR3 sequence: CASSQGSWSYEQYF. As DNA, the CDR3 is TGCGCCAGCAGTCAGGGTAGTTGGTCCTACGAGCAGTACTTC.

The CDR3 spells CASSGLNGEGKETQYF. For the CDR3, the DNA is TGTGCCAGCAGCGGATTAAACGGCGAGGGCAAAGAGACCCAGTACTTC. This chain links TRBV9 with TRBJ2-5, with D perhaps TRBD2 (5 bases). There are 16 residues in the CDR3. From germline, CDR1 is SGDLS and CDR2 YYNGEE. With 3 bases removed from V and 3 bases from J, the gap between germline ends came to 18 bases.

This clone occurred a few times. The chain combines TRBV7-9 with TRBJ1-6, with a weak D call TRBD1 (5 bases). The V gene lost 4 bases and the J gene lost 2 bases, with 15 bases spanning the gap. CDR1 and CDR2 from the germline V gene are SEHNR and FQNEAQ (reference sequence). CDR3 size: 17 residues. The CDR3 region is CASSSGDGGAYNSPLHF. The CDR3 DNA follows: TGTGCCAGCAGCTCCGGGGACGGGGGGGCCTATAATTCACCCCTCCACTTT.

This sequence joins TRBV6-2 or TRBV6-3 and TRBJ1-2, with D uncertain. The CDR3 length is 13 residues. Trimming took 2 bases from V and 3 from J, leaving 7 bases between them. CDR1 is MNHEY and CDR2 is SVGEGT in the germline V gene. CDR3 sequence: CASSYEVDYGYTF. As DNA, the CDR3 is TGTGCCAGCAGTTACGAGGTGGACTATGGCTACACCTTC.

This clone has just a few counts. The chain is built from TRBV2 and TRBJ2-1; 8 bases align to TRBD1. In germline, CDR1 is SNHLY, CDR2 FYNNEI. There are 16 residues in the CDR3. Losses at the gene ends were 5 bases for V and 2 bases for J; bases not matched to a gene: 8. The DNA for the CDR3 is TGTGCCAGCAGTAAAGGACAGGGCGAGACCTACAATGAGCAGTTCTTC. This sequence encodes CASSKGQGETYNEQFF.

This clone was seen more than once but under ten times. The gene calls are TRBV6-2 or TRBV6-3 and TRBJ2-1; 10 bases line up with TRBD2. This CDR3 has 16 amino acids. The germline V gene has CDR1 MNHEY and CDR2 SVGEGT. V shed 2 bases and J 9 bases; nucleotides not matched to a gene: 10. For the CDR3, the DNA is TGTGCCAGCAGTTACCCCTCTAGCGGGAGTGTTGGTGAGCAGTTCTTC. Encoded protein: CASSYPSSGSVGEQFF.

This chain uses TRBV24-1 with TRBJ1-5, with TRBD1 identical over 7 bases. Germline CDR1 KGHDR, CDR2 SFDVKD. V lost 4 bases and J lost 7; bases outside the gene matches: 12. This CDR3 is built from 16 residues. CDR3 DNA: TGTGCCACCAGTGACGACCGTAGAGGGGGCGACCAGCCCCAGCATTTT. Translation: CATSDDRRGGDQPQHF.

This clone has only one observation. This rearrangement joins TRBV29-1 to TRBJ2-1; the match to TRBD1 covers 10 bases. Per the germline V gene, CDR1 is SQVTM and CDR2 is ANQGSEA. The V segment lost 7 bases and the J segment 5 bases; nucleotides outside the gene matches: 5. This CDR3 region has 13 residues. This chain's CDR3 is CSGDRGLHNEQFF. CDR3 coding DNA: TGCAGCGGCGACAGGGGGCTCCACAATGAGCAGTTCTTC.

This clone showed up just a few times. Here the CDR3 reads CASSPLGSSSTDTQYF. For the CDR3, the DNA is TGTGCCAGCAGCCCCCTAGGAAGTTCTAGCACAGATACGCAGTATTTT. V usage is TRBV7-6 and J usage is TRBJ2-3; the D is unclear. The CDR3 spans 16 residues. The V gene lost 5 bases and the J gene lost 0 bases, with 15 bases spanning the gap. Germline-derived CDR1 and CDR2 are SGHVS and FNYEAQ.

The V and J genes are TRBV19 and TRBJ1-5, with D possibly matching TRBD1 (5 bases). V lost 0 bases to trimming and J lost 2 bases, with 8 bases between them. CDR1 and CDR2 from the germline V gene are LNHDA and SQIVND (reference sequence). This CDR3 has 15 amino acids. The DNA of the CDR3 is TGTGCCAGTAGTATAGACACAGGTCGCAATCAGCCCCAGCATTTT. It is translated as CASSIDTGRNQPQHF.